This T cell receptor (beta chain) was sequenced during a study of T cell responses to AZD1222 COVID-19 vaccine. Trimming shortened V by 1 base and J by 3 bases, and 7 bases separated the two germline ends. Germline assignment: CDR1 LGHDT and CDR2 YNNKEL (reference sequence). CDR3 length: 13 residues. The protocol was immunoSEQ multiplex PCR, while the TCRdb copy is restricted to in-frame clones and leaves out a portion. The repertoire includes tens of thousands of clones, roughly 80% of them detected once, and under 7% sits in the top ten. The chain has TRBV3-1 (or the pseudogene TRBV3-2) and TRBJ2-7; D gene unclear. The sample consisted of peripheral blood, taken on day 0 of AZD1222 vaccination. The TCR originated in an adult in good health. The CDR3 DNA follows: TGTGCCAGCAGCCAAGGGCCCTACTACGAGCAGTACTTC. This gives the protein CASSQGPYYEQYF.